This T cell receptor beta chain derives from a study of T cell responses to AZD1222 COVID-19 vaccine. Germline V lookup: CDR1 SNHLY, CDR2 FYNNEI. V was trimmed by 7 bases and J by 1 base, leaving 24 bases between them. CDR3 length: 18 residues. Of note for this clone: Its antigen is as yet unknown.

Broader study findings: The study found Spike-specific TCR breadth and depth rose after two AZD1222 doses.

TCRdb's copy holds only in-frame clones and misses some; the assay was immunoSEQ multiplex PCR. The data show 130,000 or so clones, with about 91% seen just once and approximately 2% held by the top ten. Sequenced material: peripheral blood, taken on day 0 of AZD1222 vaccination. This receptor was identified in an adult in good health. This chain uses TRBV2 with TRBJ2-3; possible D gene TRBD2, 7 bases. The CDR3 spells CASKSPGVAGPGTDTQYF. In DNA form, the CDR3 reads TGTGCCAGCAAATCGCCAGGGGTAGCGGGCCCAGGCACAGATACGCAGTATTTT.